This TCR beta chain appears in the sequencing data of a study of metastatic and nonmetastatic thyroid tumors. Of note for this clone: What it binds is unknown. This may arise from a read error, as a much more abundant clone is one base away.

The CDR3 sequence is 15 residues long. Germline V gene data show CDR1 as KGHSH and CDR2 as LQKENI. TCRdb reanalyzed the PCR reads via MiXCR. The sample has 25,000 or so clones; around 17% are singletons. All patients were untreated before thyroid surgery. Broader study findings: It was reported that TCR beta diversity was significantly higher in malignant thyroid tumors than benign nodules, in blood and tumor.

Sequencing input: blood. The chain joins TRBV18 to TRBJ1-5; D not certain. The receptor was isolated from a female donor with papillary thyroid cancer or a benign thyroid nodule (not recorded which). Some clones in this sample may be carry-over from other donors' samples. Here the CDR3 reads CASSPQKGGNHPQHF. DNA of the CDR3: TGTGCCAGCTCACCCCAGAAGGGCGGCAATCATCCCCAGCATTTT.